This TCR beta chain was retrieved from a study of T cell repertoires in cytomegalovirus infection. V lost 6 bases and J lost 0, with 12 bases in between. Germline loops: CDR1 MNHEY, CDR2 SMNVEV (reference sequence). This CDR3 has 14 residues. As to this clonotype: Its antigen is still unknown.

TCRdb re-called the reads with MiXCR, one entry per CDR3 protein. In the table there are a few hundred thousand distinct CDR3 sequences, over 35% of which are singletons. This TCR derives from a human donor in good health (CMV status not recorded). Some clones in this sample may be carry-over from other donors' samples. This chain links TRBV27 with TRBJ2-7; TRBD2 is a possible D gene (5 bases). The sequencing used cultured PBMCs, collected from culture after CMV antigen stimulation. The CDR3 DNA follows: TGTGCCAGCAGCACTAGTTTGGGCTCCTACGAGCAGTACTTC. It encodes CASSTSLGSYEQYF.